Below, 27 T cell receptor beta chains from the same sample are listed, as sequenced in a study of vaccination and CD4 T cells after COVID-19. An Oncomine TCR Beta short-read assay was used to sequence the DNA from cultured CD4+ T cells. Using its own MiXCR run on the PCR reads, TCRdb lists one record per CDR3 protein. The table includes around 20,000 distinct CDR3 sequences, 54% detected once. The antigens of these receptors remain unknown. The treatment was: approximately nine-day PBMC culture with coronavirus spike peptide pools or control peptides (ViraFEST assay). Sequenced: CD4+ T cells from blood, cultured in vitro. These receptor sequences come from a human donor who had recovered from COVID-19.

This rearrangement joins TRBV20-1 to TRBJ2-3; either TRBD1 or TRBD2 may fit D (6 bases each). Germline CDR1 and CDR2: DFQATT and SNEGSKA (reference sequence). This CDR3 comprises 14 residues. The V end was cut by 5 bases, the J end by 0 bases, with 12 bases between. The CDR3 region has the DNA TGCAGTGCTCTGGAGGGGGTTAGCACAGATACGCAGTATTTT. Protein product: CSALEGVSTDTQYF.

This clonotype showed up just a few times. The genes are TRBV6-2 or TRBV6-3 and TRBJ1-2, with D unresolved. The length of the CDR3 is 12 residues. Germline V gene sequence: CDR1 MNHEY, CDR2 SVGEGT. The germline V and J ends were trimmed by 2 bases and 3 bases, with 4 bases remaining between them. The CDR3 reads CASSYTDYGYTF. CDR3 bases: TGTGCCAGCAGTTACACGGACTATGGCTACACCTTC.

There are a few counts of this clonotype. This chain links TRBV7-8 with TRBJ2-7, with D maybe TRBD2 (5 bases). Germline V gives CDR1 SGHVS, CDR2 FQNEAQ. This CDR3 is built from 16 residues. The V end was cut by 7 bases, the J end by 0 bases, with 19 bases between. In nucleotides, the CDR3 is TGTGCCAGCACCTATCTCCGAGGGAGACCCTCCTACGAGCAGTACTTC. It codes for CASTYLRGRPSYEQYF.

This clonotype came up once. CDR3 residues: CASSSRASSSYEQYF. CDR3 nucleotides: TGTGCCAGCAGTTCCCGGGCCAGTTCGTCCTACGAGCAGTACTTC. V is TRBV28 and J is TRBJ2-7; D not resolved. Germline V gene lookup returns CDR1 MDHEN and CDR2 SYDVKM. This CDR3 contains 15 residues. Trimming stripped 4 bases from V and 1 base from J, with 14 bases between.

This chain connects TRBV20-1 to TRBJ2-7, with 13 bases that match TRBD2. This CDR3 spans 16 amino acids. CDR1 and CDR2 from the germline V gene are DFQATT and SNEGSKA (reference sequence). V lost 5 bases and J lost 0; bases outside the gene matches: 7. Written as DNA, the CDR3 is TGCAGTGCTCCAAGGACTAGCGGGGGTAGCTCCTACGAGCAGTACTTC. It yields the protein CSAPRTSGGSSYEQYF.

This clonotype has only a few counts. CDR3 sequence (DNA): TGTGCCGTAAGGAATAGCGGGACGGCGGAGCAGTACTTC. Its translation is CAVRNSGTAEQYF. V and J are TRBV19 and TRBJ2-7; the match to TRBD2 covers 8 bases. V shed 11 bases and J 7 bases; nucleotides not matched to a gene: 13. Germline V gene sequence: CDR1 LNHDA, CDR2 SQIVND (reference sequence). This CDR3 contains 13 residues.

V is TRBV7-3 and J is TRBJ1-6; perhaps TRBD1 as D (5 bases). The CDR3 runs to 13 residues. V lost 0 bases and J lost 11, with 8 bases in between. Looked up from germline, CDR1 is SGHTA and CDR2 is FQGTGA. CDR3 in amino acids: CASSLTQGAPLHF. The CDR3 DNA follows: TGTGCCAGCAGCTTAACCCAAGGGGCACCCCTCCACTTT.

The J gene is TRBJ1-1, the V gene TRBV29-1, with 8 bases identical to TRBD1. Germline loops: CDR1 SQVTM, CDR2 ANQGSEA. V lost 8 bases to trimming and J lost 10 bases; unmatched junction nucleotides: 6. CDR3 length equals 10 residues. Here the CDR3 reads CSFHRGAAFF. CDR3 sequence (DNA): TGCAGCTTTCACAGGGGGGCAGCTTTCTTT.

V is TRBV6-1 and J is TRBJ1-1; D possibly corresponds to TRBD1 (5 bases). With 8 bases removed from V and 2 bases from J, the gap between germline ends came to 12 bases. The CDR3 is made up of 13 amino acids. The germline gives CDR1 MNHNS, CDR2 SASEGT. The CDR3 region has the DNA TGTGCCAGCTTCAGGGAGTATAACACTGAAGCTTTCTTT. It codes for CASFREYNTEAFF.

The chain recombines TRBV15 with TRBJ2-1, with 8 bases identical to TRBD1. CDR1 LNHNV and CDR2 YYDKDF come from the germline V gene (reference sequence). This CDR3 contains 14 residues. The J segment lost 8 bases and the V segment lost 3 bases, leaving 6 bases of the junction unmatched. DNA for the CDR3: TGTGCCACCAGCAGCAGACAGGGGTGGGATGAGCAGTTCTTC. Translated: CATSSRQGWDEQFF.

V is TRBV5-1 and J is TRBJ1-1; D gene ambiguous. This CDR3 is 14 amino acids long. Germline loops: CDR1 SGHRS, CDR2 YFSETQ. Trimming removed 1 base from V and 10 bases from J, with 17 bases in between. The CDR3 protein is CASSLNGLSTGAFF. CDR3 DNA: TGCGCCAGCAGCTTGAACGGATTATCAACCGGAGCTTTCTTT.

CDR3 amino acids: CASSPTQGRTGYTF. The DNA of the CDR3 is TGTGCCAGCAGCCCTACACAGGGGAGGACTGGCTACACCTTC. J is TRBJ1-2 and V is TRBV7-9; 7 bases fit TRBD1. CDR1 is SEHNR and CDR2 is FQNEAQ in the germline V gene (reference sequence). V dropped 5 bases and J dropped 7; count of bases not matched to a gene: 10. The CDR3 totals 14 residues.

The V call is TRBV28, the J call TRBJ1-3, with TRBD1 as a possible D gene (5 bases). The germline V gene encodes CDR1 MDHEN and CDR2 SYDVKM. The CDR3 spans 17 residues. V lost 2 bases and J lost 0, with 14 bases in between. In nucleotides, the CDR3 is TGTGCCAGCAGTTTAAACGGGGCGAGGTCCTCTGGAAACACCATATATTTT. This encodes CASSLNGARSSGNTIYF.

This clonotype appeared once. The rearrangement uses TRBV7-2 and TRBJ2-1; 8 bases align to TRBD1. The length of the CDR3 is 15 residues. Unmatched junction bases numbered 2, after V lost 3 bases and J lost 1 base. Germline V lookup: CDR1 SGHTA, CDR2 FQGNSA. In DNA form, the CDR3 reads TGTGCCAGCAGCTTTGACAGGGGATCCTACAATGAGCAGTTCTTC. The encoded protein is CASSFDRGSYNEQFF.

This chain uses TRBV10-3 with TRBJ2-5; maybe TRBD2 (6 bases). Germline V gene data show CDR1 as ENHRY and CDR2 as SYGVKD. The CDR3 loop spans 14 amino acids. V was shortened by 10 bases and J by 7 bases, with 22 bases between the two germline ends. As DNA, the CDR3 is TGTGCCAGCAATCCCCCGGGGGTCGGGTGGACCCAGTACTTC. The encoded protein is CASNPPGVGWTQYF.

This clonotype occurred a few times. V gene TRBV4-1 combines with J gene TRBJ2-5, with 7 bases lining up with TRBD1. The germline CDR1 and CDR2 sequences are MGHRA and YSYEKL. The CDR3 spans 17 residues. The J segment lost 2 bases and the V segment lost 4 bases, leaving 13 bases of the junction unmatched. The CDR3 region is CASSPARQGRRQETQYF. DNA of the CDR3: TGCGCCAGCAGCCCCGCCAGACAGGGAAGGAGGCAAGAGACCCAGTACTTC.

This clonotype was counted between two and nine times. CDR3 amino acids: CSARDEGQGVNTEAFF. The CDR3 DNA reads TGCAGTGCTAGAGATGAGGGACAGGGAGTGAACACTGAAGCTTTCTTT. J is TRBJ1-1 and V is TRBV20-1, with 9 bases lining up with TRBD1. CDR1 is DFQATT and CDR2 is SNEGSKA in the germline V gene (reference sequence). The V segment lost 0 bases and the J segment 0 bases; nucleotides outside the gene matches: 5. The CDR3 consists of 16 residues.

V usage is TRBV5-1 and J usage is TRBJ2-5, with 10 positions matching TRBD2. V dropped 0 bases and J dropped 4; count of bases not matched to a gene: 6. The CDR3 runs 16 residues. The germline CDR1 and CDR2 sequences are SGHRS and YFSETQ. The CDR3 sequence is CASSLGLAGEGETQYF. CDR3 DNA sequence: TGCGCCAGCAGCTTGGGGCTAGCGGGAGAGGGAGAGACCCAGTACTTC.

The rearrangement joins TRBV6-1 to TRBJ1-5; D unresolved. CDR1 MNHNS and CDR2 SASEGT come from the germline V gene. This CDR3 has 12 amino acids. The V end was cut by 6 bases, the J end by 3 bases, with 6 bases between. Written as DNA, the CDR3 is TGTGCCAGCAGCGTTAACAATCAGCCCCAGCATTTT. This gives the protein CASSVNNQPQHF.

The chain combines TRBV10-3 with TRBJ1-5; D is possibly TRBD1 (5 bases). This CDR3 is built from 14 residues. Germline V gene lookup returns CDR1 ENHRY and CDR2 SYGVKD. V was cut by 0 bases and J by 2 bases, with 5 bases left in between. In DNA, the CDR3 is TGTGCCATCAGTGAGTCGGGGGGCAATCAGCCCCAGCATTTT. Amino acids: CAISESGGNQPQHF.

The CDR3 coding sequence is TGCGCCAGCAGCTTGGCCCTGGCCAATGAGCAGTTCTTC. Translation gives CASSLALANEQFF. V usage is TRBV5-1 and J usage is TRBJ2-1; D gene uncertain. Between the trimmed V and J ends, which lost 0 bases and 6 bases, there was a span of 7 bases. The CDR3 is 13 residues long. The V gene's germline CDR1 is SGHRS and CDR2 YFSETQ.

The V and J genes are TRBV27 and TRBJ2-1; TRBD2 might be the D (5 bases). Trimming took 1 base from V and 0 from J, leaving 13 bases between them. Per germline, CDR1 MNHEY and CDR2 SMNVEV (reference sequence). The CDR3 has 17 residues. CDR3 sequence reads: CASSLYVSTSSYNEQFF. The DNA for the CDR3 is TGTGCCAGCAGTTTATATGTGAGCACTAGCTCCTACAATGAGCAGTTCTTC.

In its sample, this clonotype ranks as large. V is TRBV18 and J is TRBJ2-7; possible D gene TRBD1, 6 bases. Trimming took off 5 bases at V and 7 bases at J, with 12 bases between the two ends. The CDR3 extends over 12 amino acids. The germline V gene encodes CDR1 KGHSH and CDR2 LQKENI. CDR3 loop: CASSGRGSEQYF. For the CDR3, the DNA is TGTGCCAGCTCAGGCAGGGGTTCGGAGCAGTACTTC.

The chain combines TRBV6-5 with TRBJ1-3; D is ambiguous. V lost 2 bases and J 0 bases, leaving 11 bases between the germline ends. There are 16 residues in the CDR3. Germline values: CDR1 MNHEY, CDR2 SVGAGI. The CDR3 nucleotides read TGTGCCAGCAGTTACCCCGGACGGGTCTCTGGAAACACCATATATTTT. Translation: CASSYPGRVSGNTIYF.

The chain is built from TRBV11-2 and TRBJ2-3, with D possibly TRBD1 on 6 matching bases. The germline V gene has CDR1 SGHAT and CDR2 FQNNGV. The CDR3 has 14 amino acids. V was pared by 4 bases and J by 5 bases, with 13 bases between. CDR3 in amino acids: CASSYRQVQDTQYF. The CDR3 bases are TGTGCCAGCAGCTACCGACAGGTACAAGATACGCAGTATTTT.

The chain links TRBV27 to TRBJ2-7, with 10 nucleotides matching TRBD1. Germline V gives CDR1 MNHEY, CDR2 SMNVEV (reference sequence). The length of the CDR3 is 14 residues. The J segment lost 3 bases and the V segment lost 7 bases, leaving 6 bases of the junction unmatched. The CDR3 sequence: CASTRQGALYEQYF. In DNA form, the CDR3 reads TGTGCCAGCACCCGACAGGGGGCTCTCTACGAGCAGTACTTC.

As regards this clonotype: Compared with germline, one end of the junction differs, possibly owing to a read error. J is TRBJ2-7 and V is TRBV20-1; D not resolved. The CDR3 loop spans 12 amino acids. Germline V gives CDR1 DFQATT, CDR2 SNEGSKA (reference sequence). The CDR3 DNA follows: TGCAGTGCTAGCGGGTTCTCCAACGAGCAGTACTTC. Protein: CSASGFSNEQYF.